Listed below are T cell receptor beta chains from one sample, sequenced in a study of identical twins. TCRdb passed the 5' RACE reads through MiXCR, listing each CDR3 protein once. The sample contains hundreds of thousands of distinct CDR3 sequences, approximately 6% of which appear only once. What was sequenced was naive T cells sorted from blood. The source is a man aged 18 to 35 in good health. The CDR3 runs from the conserved cysteine through the conserved F or W. The D gene is left open where the match is weak. For some rows the clone size is stated as once, few or many, or as a class when expanded; others skip it.

>many|TRBV28|TRBJ2-5|TRBD2
TGTGCCAGCACCGGGACTAGCGGGCGGTTGGAGACCCAGTACTTC
CASTGTSGRLETQYF
>many|TRBV4-2|TRBJ1-4|TRBD1
TGTGCCAGCAGCCACCCGACAAGGACAGGGAATGAAAAACTGTTTTTT
CASSHPTRTGNEKLFF
>many|TRBV12-3/TRBV12-4|TRBJ2-7|TRBD1
TGTGCCAGCAGTTTACAGGGGGCGCCCCACTACGAGCAGTACTTC
CASSLQGAPHYEQYF
>NA|TRBV10-2|TRBJ2-1|TRBD2
TGCGCCAGCAGTGCGACTAGCGGAGCTCGGGGCAATGAGCAGTTCTTC
CASSATSGARGNEQFF
>NA|TRBV12-3/TRBV12-4|TRBJ2-1|TRBD2
TGTGCCAGCAGTTTCCCACGGACTAGCGGGGCATGGGGCCCGGGGGTTGAGCAGTTCTTC
CASSFPRTSGAWGPGVEQFF
>many|TRBV10-3|TRBJ2-1|TRBD1
TGTGCCATCAGTTCGGACAGGGGATCGGACAATGAGCAGTTCTTC
CAISSDRGSDNEQFF
>few|TRBV4-3|TRBJ2-3|TRBD2
TGCGCCAGCAGCCAAGAGCGTAGCGGGGTCGAGGGTACGCAGTATTTT
CASSQERSGVEGTQYF
>many|TRBV9|TRBJ2-7|TRBD2
TGTGCCAGCAGCGTAGGAAACGGGAGGGGCGGCGAGCAGTACTTC
CASSVGNGRGGEQYF
>many|TRBV3-1|TRBJ2-1|NA
TGTGCCAGCAGCCAAGTAGTAACCCTTAGCTCCTACAATGAGCAGTTCTTC
CASSQVVTLSSYNEQFF
>NA|TRBV18|TRBJ2-6|NA
TGTGCCAGCTCACCACGGGACCTCCGGGACTGGGATGGCGGTGGGGCCAACGTCCTGACTTTC
CASSPRDLRDWDGGGANVLTF
>few|TRBV11-3|TRBJ2-1|NA
TGTGCCAGCAGCTTAGGAGGGCCATCCGACCACAATGAGCAGTTCTTC
CASSLGGPSDHNEQFF